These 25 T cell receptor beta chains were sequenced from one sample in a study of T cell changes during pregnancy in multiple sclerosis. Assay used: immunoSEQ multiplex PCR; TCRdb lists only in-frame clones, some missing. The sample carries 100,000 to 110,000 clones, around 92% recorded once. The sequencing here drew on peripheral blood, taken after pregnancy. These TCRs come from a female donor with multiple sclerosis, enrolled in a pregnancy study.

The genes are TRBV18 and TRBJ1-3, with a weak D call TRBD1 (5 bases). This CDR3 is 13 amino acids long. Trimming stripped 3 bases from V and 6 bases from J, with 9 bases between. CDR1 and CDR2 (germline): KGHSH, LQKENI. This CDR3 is CASSPGLQNTIYF. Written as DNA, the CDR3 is TGTGCCAGCTCACCGGGACTCCAAAACACCATATATTTT. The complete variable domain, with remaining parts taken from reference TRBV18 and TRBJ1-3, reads NAGVMQNPRHLVRRRGQEARLRCSPMKGHSHVYWYRQLPEEGLKFMVYLQKENIIDESGMPKERFSAEFPKEGPSILRIQQVVRGDSAAYFCASSPGLQNTIYFGEGSWLTVV.

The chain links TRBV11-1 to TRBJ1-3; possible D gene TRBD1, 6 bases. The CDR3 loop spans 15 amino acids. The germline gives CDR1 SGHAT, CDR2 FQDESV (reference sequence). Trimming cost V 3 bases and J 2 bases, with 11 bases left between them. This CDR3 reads CASSFGGATGNTIYF. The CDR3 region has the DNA TGTGCCAGCAGCTTCGGGGGGGCGACTGGAAACACCATATATTTT.

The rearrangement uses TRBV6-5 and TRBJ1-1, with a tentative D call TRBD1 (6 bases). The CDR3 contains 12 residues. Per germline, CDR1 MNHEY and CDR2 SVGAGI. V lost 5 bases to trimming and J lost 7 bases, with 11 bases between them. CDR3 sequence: CASSQETGEAFF. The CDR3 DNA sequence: TGTGCCAGCAGTCAAGAGACAGGTGAAGCTTTCTTT.

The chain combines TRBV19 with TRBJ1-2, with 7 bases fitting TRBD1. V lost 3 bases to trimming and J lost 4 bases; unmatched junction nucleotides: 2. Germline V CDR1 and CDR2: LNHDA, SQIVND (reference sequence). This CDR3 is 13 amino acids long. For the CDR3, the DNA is TGTGCCAGTAGTATGGACAGGCGCTATGGCTACACCTTC. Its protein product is CASSMDRRYGYTF.

CDR3 in amino acids: CASSLVTSGGEQYF. DNA of the CDR3: TGTGCCAGCAGCTTAGTTACTAGCGGGGGGGAGCAGTACTTC. The chain couples TRBV7-2 to TRBJ2-7; 12 bases are shared with TRBD2. From germline, CDR1 is SGHTA and CDR2 FQGNSA. V shed 1 base and J 7 bases; nucleotides not matched to a gene: 2. The CDR3 has 14 residues.

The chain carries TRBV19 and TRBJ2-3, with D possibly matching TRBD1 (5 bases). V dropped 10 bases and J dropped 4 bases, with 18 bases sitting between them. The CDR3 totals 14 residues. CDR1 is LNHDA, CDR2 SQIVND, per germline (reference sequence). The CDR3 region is CATTAGHPSDTQYF. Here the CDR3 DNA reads TGTGCCACCACCGCAGGACACCCCTCAGATACGCAGTATTTT.

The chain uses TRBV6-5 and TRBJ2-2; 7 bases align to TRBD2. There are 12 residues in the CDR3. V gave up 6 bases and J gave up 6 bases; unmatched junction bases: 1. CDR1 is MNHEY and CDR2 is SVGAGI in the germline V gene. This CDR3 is CASRGGAGELFF. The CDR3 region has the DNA TGTGCCAGCAGGGGGGGGGCCGGGGAGCTGTTTTTT.

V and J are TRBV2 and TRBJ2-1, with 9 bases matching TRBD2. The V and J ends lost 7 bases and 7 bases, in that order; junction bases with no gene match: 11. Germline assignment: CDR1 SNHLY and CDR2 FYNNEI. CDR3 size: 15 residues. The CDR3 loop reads CASTPGGTSSNEQFF. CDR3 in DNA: TGTGCCAGCACCCCCGGGGGGACTAGCTCTAATGAGCAGTTCTTC.

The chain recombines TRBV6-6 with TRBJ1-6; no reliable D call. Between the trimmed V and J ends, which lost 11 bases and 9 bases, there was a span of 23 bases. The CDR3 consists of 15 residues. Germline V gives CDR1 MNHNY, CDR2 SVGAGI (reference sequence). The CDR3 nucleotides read TGTGCCTCTCAAACGGGTTCCACATCGGGTTCACCCCTCCACTTT. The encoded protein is CASQTGSTSGSPLHF.

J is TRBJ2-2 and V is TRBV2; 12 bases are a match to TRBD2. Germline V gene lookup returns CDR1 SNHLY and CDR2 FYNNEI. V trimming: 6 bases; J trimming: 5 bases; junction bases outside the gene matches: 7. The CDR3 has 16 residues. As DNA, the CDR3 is TGTGCCAGCAGGGCGGTACTAGCGGGAGGAACCGGGGAGCTGTTTTTT. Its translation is CASRAVLAGGTGELFF.

The CDR3 protein is CAWRETAYYGYTF. CDR3 bases: TGTGCCTGGAGAGAGACAGCCTACTATGGCTACACCTTC. The chain is built from TRBV30 and TRBJ1-2; a possible D gene is TRBD1 (5 bases). The CDR3 is made up of 13 amino acids. CDR1 is GTSNPN, CDR2 SVGIG, per germline (reference sequence). Trimming shortened V by 3 bases and J by 3 bases, and 11 bases separated the two germline ends.

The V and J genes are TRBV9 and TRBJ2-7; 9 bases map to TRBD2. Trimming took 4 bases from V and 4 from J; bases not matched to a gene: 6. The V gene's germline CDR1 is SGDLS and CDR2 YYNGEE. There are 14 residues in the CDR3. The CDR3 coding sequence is TGTGCCAGCAGCATCCATAGCGGGGGATACGAGCAGTACTTC. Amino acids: CASSIHSGGYEQYF.

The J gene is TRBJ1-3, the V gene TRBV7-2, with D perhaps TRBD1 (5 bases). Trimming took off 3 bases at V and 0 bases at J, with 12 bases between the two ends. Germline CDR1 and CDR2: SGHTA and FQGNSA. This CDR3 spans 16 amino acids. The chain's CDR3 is CASSFDGTNSGNTIYF. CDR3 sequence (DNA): TGTGCCAGCAGCTTCGACGGGACTAACTCTGGAAACACCATATATTTT.

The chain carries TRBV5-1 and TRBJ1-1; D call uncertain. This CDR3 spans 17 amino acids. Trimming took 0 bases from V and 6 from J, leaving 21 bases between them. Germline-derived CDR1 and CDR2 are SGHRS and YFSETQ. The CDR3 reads CASSLALGPQIDAEAFF. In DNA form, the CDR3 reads TGCGCCAGCAGCTTGGCCCTGGGCCCTCAAATTGACGCTGAAGCTTTCTTT.

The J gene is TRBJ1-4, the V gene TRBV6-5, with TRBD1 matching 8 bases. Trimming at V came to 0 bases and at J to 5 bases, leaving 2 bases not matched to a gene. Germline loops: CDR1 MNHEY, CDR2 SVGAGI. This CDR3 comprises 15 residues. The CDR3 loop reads CASSYSGQENEKLFF. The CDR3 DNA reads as TGTGCCAGCAGTTACTCGGGACAGGAGAATGAAAAACTGTTTTTT.

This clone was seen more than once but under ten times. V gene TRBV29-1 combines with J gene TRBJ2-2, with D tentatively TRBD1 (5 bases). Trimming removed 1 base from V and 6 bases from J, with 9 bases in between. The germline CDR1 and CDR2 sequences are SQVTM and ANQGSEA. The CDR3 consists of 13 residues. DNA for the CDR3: TGCAGCGTTGAAGTCTGGGGCGCCGGGGAGCTGTTTTTT. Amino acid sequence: CSVEVWGAGELFF.

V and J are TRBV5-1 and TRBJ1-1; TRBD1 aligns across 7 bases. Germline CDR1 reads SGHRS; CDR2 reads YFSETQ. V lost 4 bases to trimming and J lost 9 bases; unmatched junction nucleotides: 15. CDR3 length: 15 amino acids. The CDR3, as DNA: TGCGCCAGCAGCGAGACTCTCCGGGACAGTCCGAAAGCTTTCTTT. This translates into CASSETLRDSPKAFF. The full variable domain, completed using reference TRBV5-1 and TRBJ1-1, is KAGVTQTPRYLIKTRGQQVTLSCSPISGHRSVSWYQQTPGQGLQFLFEYFSETQRNKGNFPGRFSGRQFSNSRSEMNVSTLELGDSALYLCASSETLRDSPKAFFGQGTRLTVV.

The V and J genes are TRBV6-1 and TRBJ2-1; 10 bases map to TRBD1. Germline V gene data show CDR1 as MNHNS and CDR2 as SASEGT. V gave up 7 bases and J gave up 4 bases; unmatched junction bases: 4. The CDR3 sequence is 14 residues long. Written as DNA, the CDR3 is TGTGCCAGCACTGAGGGACAGGGGTACAATGAGCAGTTCTTC. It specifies CASTEGQGYNEQFF.

CDR3 loop: CASSSYGPYEQYF. DNA for the CDR3: TGTGCCAGCAGCTCCTATGGTCCCTACGAGCAGTACTTC. The V and J genes are TRBV7-2 and TRBJ2-7; D is ambiguous. Germline-derived CDR1 and CDR2 are SGHTA and FQGNSA. Trimming removed 4 bases from V and 2 bases from J, with 9 bases in between. The CDR3 is 13 amino acids.

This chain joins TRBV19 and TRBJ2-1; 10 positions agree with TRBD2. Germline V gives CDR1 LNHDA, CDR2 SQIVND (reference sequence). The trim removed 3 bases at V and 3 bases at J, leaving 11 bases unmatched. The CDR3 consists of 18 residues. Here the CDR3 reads CASSIRASGRSIYNEQFF. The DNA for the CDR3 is TGTGCCAGTAGTATTAGGGCTAGCGGGAGATCAATCTACAATGAGCAGTTCTTC.

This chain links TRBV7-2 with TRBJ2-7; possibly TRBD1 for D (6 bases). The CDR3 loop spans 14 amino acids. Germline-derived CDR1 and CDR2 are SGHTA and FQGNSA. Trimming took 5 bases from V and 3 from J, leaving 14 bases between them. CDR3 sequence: CASSRTVLNYEQYF. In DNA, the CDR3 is TGTGCCAGCAGCCGGACAGTCCTTAACTACGAGCAGTACTTC.

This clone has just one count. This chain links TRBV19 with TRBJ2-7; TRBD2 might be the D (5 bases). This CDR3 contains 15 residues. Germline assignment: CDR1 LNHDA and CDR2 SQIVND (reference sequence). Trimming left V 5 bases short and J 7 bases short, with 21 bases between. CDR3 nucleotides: TGTGCCAGTAGTCCGGAGCGGCTAGCCAGATCGGAGCAGTACTTC. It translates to CASSPERLARSEQYF.

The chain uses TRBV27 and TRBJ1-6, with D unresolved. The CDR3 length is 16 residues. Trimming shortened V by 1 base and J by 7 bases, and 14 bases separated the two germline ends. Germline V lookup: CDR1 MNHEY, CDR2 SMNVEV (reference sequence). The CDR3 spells CASSLYRGSPNSPLHF. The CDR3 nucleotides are TGTGCCAGCAGTTTATATCGGGGATCCCCCAATTCACCCCTCCACTTT.

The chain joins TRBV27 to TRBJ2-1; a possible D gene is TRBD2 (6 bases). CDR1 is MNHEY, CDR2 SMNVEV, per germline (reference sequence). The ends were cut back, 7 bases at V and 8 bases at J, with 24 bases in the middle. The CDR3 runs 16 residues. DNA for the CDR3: TGTGCCAGCACTCTAGGGGTGGGGACTTTGGGTCATGAGCAGTTCTTC. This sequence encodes CASTLGVGTLGHEQFF.

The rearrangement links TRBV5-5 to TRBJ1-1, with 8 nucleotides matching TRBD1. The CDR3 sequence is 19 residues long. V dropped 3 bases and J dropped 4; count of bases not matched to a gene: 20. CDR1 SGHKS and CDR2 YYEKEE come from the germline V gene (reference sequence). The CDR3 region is CASSSPEGVGDRGPTEAFF. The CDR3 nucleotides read TGTGCCAGCAGCTCGCCCGAAGGGGTGGGCGACAGGGGACCCACTGAAGCTTTCTTT.